This TCR beta chain stems from a study of shared clonotypes between healthy human individuals (dated by TCRdb to 2019 to 2021). In terms of the full investigation: A couple of women and a few men aged 18 to 49 years were included in the cohort. To estimate repertoire size and how much clonotypes are shared between individuals, the study performed deep sequencing of blood TCR repertoires from five healthy adults. For each donor, CD4 naive and CD4 memory were each run on three plates, CD8 naive on two plates, and CD8 memory on one plate. Between about 0.85 and 10 billion PBMCs per donor were obtained by leukapheresis. To increase sequencing depth and limit assay-specific biases, different laboratories used diverse techniques to prepare libraries and sequence TCR repertoires. The investigation overall reported the following: Only blood was sampled, and tissue TCR repertoires likely differ from those in blood. Pairwise subsampling indicated that sequencing depth was expected to affect the degree of clonotype sharing among donors. Clonotypes shared by all four sorted-subset donors showed higher generation probabilities than non-shared clonotypes. Sharing across a handful of donors was observed for about 5% of naive CD4, 3% to 3.5% of naive CD8, roughly 2.3% of memory CD4, and about 0.39% of memory CD8 clonotypes. The small number of donors limited the genetic and exposure-history diversity represented. Incomplete sequencing was indicated by rarefaction of sorted-subset datasets, despite the large sequencing depth. Estimated clonotype richness was generally larger for naive than for memory subsets.

TCR CDR3 regions were amplified from genomic DNA by multiplex PCR using the deep immunoSEQ assay. For each cell subset, the extracted genomic DNA was distributed evenly across all wells of several immunoSEQ 96-well plates, and each plate served as one replicate. Each replicate PCR for sorted subsets received roughly 200 ng genomic DNA, equal to about 30,000 T cell genomes. The purified libraries were quantified using a Qubit 3.0 fluorometer, sized with a Bioanalyzer 2100, and then quantified again using the KAPA Library Quantification kit. A separate single-read 150-cycle Illumina NextSeq 550 flow cell was used to sequence each immunoSEQ 96-well plate. In the original analysis: Because the immunoSEQ output included only junctional sequences and no quality scores, the filtering could not be the same as the filtering used for full-length reads. To assign V/J genes and CDR3, sequences were annotated using PyIR, a Python wrapper for IgBLAST v1.9, with IMGT germline references. Any read was removed if the V/J assignment was weak (E-value above 1e-6), the CDR3 was missing, or the read contained stop codons, out-of-frame junctions, or ambiguous translated residues. A V3J clonotype was defined by an identical inferred V gene, J gene, and CDR3 amino acid sequence. Percentage overlap between repertoires was computed as shared unique clonotypes divided by the size of the smaller repertoire. Richness of each repertoire was evaluated using RTK rarefaction, the Chao1 estimator, and Recon v2.1 estimates of unobserved clonotypes. For all TCRbeta clonotypes obtained by the gDNA method from a few donors, generation probabilities were computed with OLGA. Not all clones reach the TCRdb copy of this immuneACCESS table, which keeps in-frame sequences only. Checked studies attribute under half of the gap to unresolved V genes and leave the rest unexplained. The V and J calls and clone size are taken from that table; D and trimming were inferred from the DNA. In this sample the table shows about 2.1 million clones, about 93% of which occur a single time. The ten largest clones add up to approximately 1.6% of the sample.

CD8 naive samples were obtained by positive selection for CCR7 among CD45RO-negative cells, yielding a CD45RA+CCR7+ population from which TemRA cells were excluded. The donors were healthy, HIV-negative adults who had no recently reported acute infections or vaccinations. Only Caucasian adults living in Nashville, Tennessee, USA were represented among the donors. Blood was collected by leukapheresis, and PBMCs were isolated by Ficoll-Histopaque density gradient centrifugation and then cryopreserved in liquid nitrogen vapor phase. Analytical flow cytometry was used to check the purity and quantity of each magnetically sorted T cell population. Genomic DNA was isolated from every sorted fraction and measured by UV absorbance on a Nanodrop 2000c. Trimming removed 5 bases from V and 7 bases from J; the gene matches leave 10 bases unexplained. Including the terminal cysteine and phenylalanine, the CDR3 comprises 15 residues. Only the CDR3 DNA stays, 45 bases, in frame from base 1. Sequences GTSNPN (CDR1) and SVGIG (CDR2) are obtained from the germline V gene (reference sequence).

About this clone: Its antigen remains unidentified. Base qualities are not at hand, and no much larger clone is one base apart.

In this chain, TRBV30 is recombined with TRBJ2-1, and TRBD2 aligns with 11 junction nucleotides. This clonotype was sampled from a man in his late teens or twenties in good health. Some clones in this sample may be carry-over from other donors' samples. Sequencing was performed on naive CD8+ T cells from PBMCs. The cell subset or site label on this specimen signifies: CD45RA+CCR7+. For the CDR3, the sequence is CAWASLAGGLNEQFF. The nucleotides are TGTGCCTGGGCCTCGCTAGCGGGAGGCCTAAATGAGCAGTTCTTC.